The source of this T cell receptor beta chain is a study of T-cell memory formation after mild COVID-19. Regarding the study as a whole: Later expanders leaned CD4+, whereas clones that contracted between day 15 and 85 were balanced CD4/CD8.

The 5'RACE method, run with constant-segment primers, produced TCR alpha and TCR beta cDNA libraries (carrying sample barcodes and UMIs). From the 5' RACE reads, TCRdb called clonotypes with MiXCR, one entry per CDR3 protein. The sample contains a few hundred thousand distinct CDR3 sequences, roughly 19% of which appear only once. Worth noting for this clonotype: Its antigen is currently unknown.

There are 17 residues in the CDR3. Trimming took 4 bases from V and 2 from J; bases not matched to a gene: 11. Germline V gene data show CDR1 as MNHEY and CDR2 as SVGEGT. The rearrangement joins TRBV6-2 or TRBV6-3 to TRBJ2-5, with 9 bases fitting TRBD2. This clonotype was obtained from a man aged 18 to 30 who had mild COVID-19 (a few samples of this study predate the infection). Cell type and time point are not known. The sample consisted of PBMCs or a T cell subset sorted from them (not recorded which). The CDR3 DNA reads TGTGCCAGCAGTTTCTCCTTCACGACTAGCGGACAAGAGACCCAGTACTTC. This sequence encodes CASSFSFTTSGQETQYF.